This is a list of T cell receptor beta chains from one sample in a study of human T cells and chemical hapten exposure. One entry per CDR3 protein, called by TCRdb with MiXCR from the RACE reads. Among roughly 250,000 distinct CDR3 sequences listed, approximately 8.4% were seen once. Source: whole blood, taken in connection with sensitization to the hapten diphenylcyclopropenone (DPC). The source is a woman aged 40 to 50 with alopecia areata. Some clones in this sample may be carry-over from other donors' samples. CDR3s include the opening cysteine and the closing phenylalanine or tryptophan. A D gene is named only where the DNA matches it firmly. Clone sizes are given selectively: once, few, many, or a class where the clone is expanded.

D gene	CDR3 length	V gene	J gene	clone size	CDR3 DNA	CDR3 protein
.	15	TRBV4-1	TRBJ2-7	few	TGCGCCAGCAGCCAGTTCCGGGACCCGGACTACGAGCAGTACTTC	CASSQFRDPDYEQYF
TRBD1	17	TRBV28	TRBJ1-1	.	TGTGCCAGCAGTTTATGGGCACCGGGACAGGGAGACACTGAAGCTTTCTTT	CASSLWAPGQGDTEAFF
.	15	TRBV4-3	TRBJ1-6	.	TGCGCCAGCAGCCAAGATCTGGGGGCGCCTTCACCCCTCCACTTT	CASSQDLGAPSPLHF
.	15	TRBV4-2	TRBJ2-7	few	TGTGCCAGCAGCCAAGATCAACAGGATACCTACGAGCAGTACTTC	CASSQDQQDTYEQYF
.	13	TRBV28	TRBJ1-4	.	TGTGCCAGCAGAAGAGGGCCGGGTGAAAAACTGTTTTTT	CASRRGPGEKLFF
TRBD2	15	TRBV7-9	TRBJ2-1	.	TGTGCCAGCAGCTTAGATAGCGGGAGGATGAGTGAGCAGTTCTTC	CASSLDSGRMSEQFF
.	14	TRBV29-1	TRBJ1-1	few	TGCAGCGTTCTCCCCGACAGGCTGAACACTGAAGCTTTCTTT	CSVLPDRLNTEAFF
.	14	TRBV10-3	TRBJ1-2	.	TGTGCCATCAGTGATACAGAAGATAACTATGGCTACACCTTC	CAISDTEDNYGYTF
.	13	TRBV12-3/TRBV12-4	TRBJ1-5	few	TGTGCCAGCAGTTTGACTCTCAATCAGCCCCAGCATTTT	CASSLTLNQPQHF
TRBD2	14	TRBV7-2	TRBJ2-3	.	TGTGCCAGCAGCTTAGCGGCGGGAGAAGATACGCAGTATTTT	CASSLAAGEDTQYF
.	12	TRBV28	TRBJ1-2	.	TGTGCCAGCAGTTCGGGGATACAGGGCTACACCTTC	CASSSGIQGYTF
TRBD1	14	TRBV7-3	TRBJ1-1	.	TGTGCCAGCAGGTTGGACAGGGAGGTCACTGAAGCTTTCTTT	CASRLDREVTEAFF
.	15	TRBV7-8	TRBJ2-1	few	TGTGCCAGCAGCTTAGATCTGGTCCCCCACAATGAGCAGTTCTTC	CASSLDLVPHNEQFF
.	16	TRBV7-6	TRBJ1-1	.	TGTGCCAGCAGCTTAGAGGGGGGACGGTTGAACACTGAAGCTTTCTTT	CASSLEGGRLNTEAFF
.	12	TRBV30	TRBJ2-5	.	TGTGCCTGGAGTGTATACCAAGAGACCCAGTACTTC	CAWSVYQETQYF
TRBD1	15	TRBV9	TRBJ2-5	.	TGTGCCAGCAGCGCCGGACAGGGGACGTCAGAGACCCAGTACTTC	CASSAGQGTSETQYF
TRBD2	17	TRBV20-1	TRBJ2-3	.	TGCAGTGCTAGAAGCCCTAGCGGGAGGGCCCTCACAGATACGCAGTATTTT	CSARSPSGRALTDTQYF
.	13	TRBV28	TRBJ1-1	.	TGTGCCAGCAGTTTCTCGATGAACACTGAAGCTTTCTTT	CASSFSMNTEAFF
TRBD1	15	TRBV6-6	TRBJ1-1	many	TGTGCCAGCAGTTACTCTAGGGCCAGGGGGACTGAAGCTTTCTTT	CASSYSRARGTEAFF
.	16	TRBV5-5	TRBJ2-5	few	TGTGCCAGCAGCCGACCCTCGAGACAGACACAAGAGACCCAGTACTTC	CASSRPSRQTQETQYF
TRBD1	14	TRBV29-1	TRBJ2-7	many	TGCAGCGTTGCGCCCGGGACAGGGGCTTACGAGCAGTACTTC	CSVAPGTGAYEQYF
TRBD2	16	TRBV12-3/TRBV12-4	TRBJ2-1	few	TGTGCCAGCACCTTTGGACTAGCGGGATGGATCCATGAGCAGTTCTTC	CASTFGLAGWIHEQFF
.	13	TRBV15	TRBJ2-1	.	TGTGCCACCAGCAGGGCAGGCCCTAATGAGCAGTTCTTC	CATSRAGPNEQFF
TRBD1	14	TRBV9	TRBJ1-6	many	TGTGCCAGCAGCGTAGGGGACAGGAATTCACCCCTCCACTTT	CASSVGDRNSPLHF
TRBD1	15	TRBV9	TRBJ2-3	few	TGTGCCAGCAGCCTAGGACAGGGACCCACAGATACGCAGTATTTT	CASSLGQGPTDTQYF
.	14	TRBV10-3	TRBJ2-3	.	TGTGCCATCAGTGAGTCCCAGGTCCCAGATACGCAGTATTTT	CAISESQVPDTQYF
.	14	TRBV7-9	TRBJ2-3	few	TGTGCCAGCAGCTTGGGGTTCGGGGCAGATACGCAGTATTTT	CASSLGFGADTQYF
.	15	TRBV4-2	TRBJ1-6	few	TGTGCCAGCAGCCAAGGTCAGGGGCGCAATTCACCCCTCCACTTT	CASSQGQGRNSPLHF
.	13	TRBV15	TRBJ2-1	.	TGTGCCACCAGCCGGGTAATTAGGAATGAGCAGTTCTTC	CATSRVIRNEQFF
.	14	TRBV6-5	TRBJ2-3	few	TGTGCCAGCAGCCCCGCACCGAACACAGATACGCAGTATTTT	CASSPAPNTDTQYF
.	14	TRBV7-3	TRBJ1-1	few	TGTGCCAGCAGCTTAACATCAGGGAACACTGAAGCTTTCTTT	CASSLTSGNTEAFF
TRBD2	11	TRBV20-1	TRBJ2-1	.	TGCAGTGCAGCTATCGGGACTACCCCCCTCTTC	CSAAIGTTPLF
TRBD1	15	TRBV4-1	TRBJ2-3	.	TGCGCCAGCAGCCAACGAGGAACAGGGGTAGATACGCAGTATTTT	CASSQRGTGVDTQYF
.	13	TRBV14	TRBJ1-6	.	TGTGCCAGCAGACAGGTGGATAATTCACCCCTCCACTTT	CASRQVDNSPLHF
TRBD1	17	TRBV9	TRBJ1-4	few	TGTGCCAGCAGCCCCGGACAGGGGCGAGGGGGGAATGAAAAACTGTTTTTT	CASSPGQGRGGNEKLFF
TRBD1	14	TRBV10-3	TRBJ1-1	.	TGTGCCATCAGTGAACGGACAGGGCACACTGAAGCTTTCTTT	CAISERTGHTEAFF
.	14	TRBV27	TRBJ1-2	.	TGTGCCAGCAGTTTGGGGCGAGGCCGCTATGGCTACACCTTC	CASSLGRGRYGYTF
.	13	TRBV18	TRBJ1-1	many	TGTGCCAGCTCACCAAGGGAGCTGGGTGAAGCTTTCTTT	CASSPRELGEAFF
.	15	TRBV4-3	TRBJ2-1	many	TGCGCCAGCAGCCCCCAGATAGGGACCCGCAATGAGCAGTTCTTC	CASSPQIGTRNEQFF
TRBD2	15	TRBV3-1	TRBJ2-7	.	TGTGCCAGCAGACTTAGCGGGAGGCCCTCCTACGAGCAGTACTTC	CASRLSGRPSYEQYF
.	14	TRBV24-1	TRBJ2-3	many	TGTGCCACCAGTGAGGGCGGGACCGGAGATACGCAGTATTTT	CATSEGGTGDTQYF